These 26 T cell receptor beta chains originate from one sample sequenced in a study of early T cells in non-severe SARS-CoV-2 infection. TCRdb analysed the 5' RACE reads with MiXCR anew, one entry per CDR3 protein. The sample carries fewer than 65,000 distinct CDR3 sequences, 9.3% recorded once. Input material: whole blood. Source of these receptors: an adult who was a healthcare worker with PCR-confirmed SARS-CoV-2 infection or an uninfected control (not recorded which).

This clonotype was seen many times. The chain combines TRBV12-3 or TRBV12-4 with TRBJ1-2, with a weak D call TRBD1 (5 bases). V lost 7 bases and J lost 0, with 15 bases in between. The CDR3 is 15 residues long. The CDR3 loop reads CASTGPGLSNYGYTF. The CDR3 DNA is TGTGCCAGCACCGGACCGGGACTCTCTAACTATGGCTACACCTTC.

This clonotype was detected ten times or more. V is TRBV7-9 and J is TRBJ2-3; no firm D call. Germline CDR1 SEHNR, CDR2 FQNEAQ (reference sequence). The CDR3 runs 12 residues. V lost 9 bases and J 1 base, leaving 8 bases between the germline ends. The CDR3 DNA sequence: TGTGCCAGTTCCCTAGGCACAGATACGCAGTATTTT. Amino acid sequence: CASSLGTDTQYF.

This clonotype was counted ten times or more. The chain uses TRBV4-1 and TRBJ1-6; D may be TRBD1 (6 bases). CDR3 length: 15 residues. From germline, CDR1 is MGHRA and CDR2 YSYEKL. V was cut by 5 bases and J by 6 bases, with 14 bases left in between. As DNA, the CDR3 is TGCGCCAGCAGCGGGGGCGGGGGTCCTAATTCACCCCTCCACTTT. Encoded protein: CASSGGGGPNSPLHF.

There are a few counts of this clonotype. The chain recombines TRBV29-1 with TRBJ1-2; 7 bases are a match to TRBD1. V dropped 4 bases and J dropped 2; count of bases not matched to a gene: 7. Germline V gene data show CDR1 as SQVTM and CDR2 as ANQGSEA. The CDR3 totals 14 residues. CDR3 bases: TGCAGCGTTGGGGGACAGCACCAGAACTATGGCTACACCTTC. Residues: CSVGGQHQNYGYTF.

This clonotype occurred a few times. V is TRBV3-1 and J is TRBJ2-1; D not resolved. From germline, CDR1 is LGHDT and CDR2 YNNKEL (reference sequence). Between the trimmed V and J ends, which lost 3 bases and 0 bases, there was a span of 6 bases. The length of the CDR3 is 14 residues. CDR3 sequence: CASSHLNSYNEQFF. In DNA, the CDR3 is TGTGCCAGCAGCCATCTAAACTCCTACAATGAGCAGTTCTTC.

This clonotype was counted at least ten times. The chain uses TRBV11-2 and TRBJ2-3, with 8 bases fitting TRBD2. The germline V gene encodes CDR1 SGHAT and CDR2 FQNNGV. CDR3 length: 16 residues. The ends lost 4 bases at V and 6 bases at J; junction bases unmatched: 12. The CDR3 spells CASSWTSPGGVDTQYF. The CDR3 DNA is TGTGCCAGCAGCTGGACATCGCCGGGGGGGGTTGATACGCAGTATTTT.

This clonotype was found a few times. The rearrangement joins TRBV18 to TRBJ1-2, with D possibly being TRBD1 (5 bases). Germline values: CDR1 KGHSH, CDR2 LQKENI. Trimming took off 6 bases at V and 0 bases at J, with 8 bases between the two ends. The CDR3 consists of 13 residues. The CDR3, as DNA: TGTGCCAGCTCGCAACAGGCTAACTATGGCTACACCTTC. Its protein is CASSQQANYGYTF.

The J gene is TRBJ2-2, the V gene TRBV12-3 or TRBV12-4; 10 positions match TRBD2. J gave up 4 bases and V 6 bases, and 8 bases lay outside the gene matches. The CDR3 length is 16 residues. Written as DNA, the CDR3 is TGTGCCAGCAGAGGTAGCGGGGGGACGGGCACCGGGGAGCTGTTTTTT. It translates to CASRGSGGTGTGELFF.

This clonotype was detected only a few times. One end of the junction fails to match germline, which may point to a read error. The chain carries TRBV7-8 and TRBJ2-1, with 9 positions matching TRBD2. The CDR3 covers 14 residues. Per germline, CDR1 SGHVS and CDR2 FQNEAQ. CDR3 bases: TGTGCCAGCAGCACATTAGCGGGGGACAAGCAGGGGGTCTTC. This sequence encodes CASSTLAGDKQGVF.

In its sample, this clonotype was seen a few times. This rearrangement joins TRBV30 to TRBJ2-7, with 8 bases that match TRBD1. Trimming at V came to 5 bases and at J to 5 bases, leaving 8 bases not matched to a gene. The CDR3 covers 13 residues. Germline V CDR1 and CDR2: GTSNPN, SVGIG (reference sequence). CDR3 sequence: CAWAGTGQDEQYF. In DNA, the CDR3 is TGTGCCTGGGCCGGGACAGGTCAGGACGAGCAGTACTTC.

This clonotype was picked up a small number of times. V and J are TRBV7-7 and TRBJ2-7; 7 bases line up with TRBD1. Germline V CDR1 and CDR2: SSHAT, FNYEAQ (reference sequence). V gave up 3 bases and J gave up 2 bases; unmatched junction bases: 1. The CDR3 extends over 13 amino acids. CDR3 sequence: CASSFGTAYEQYF. Here the CDR3 DNA reads TGTGCCAGCAGCTTCGGGACAGCCTACGAGCAGTACTTC.

This sequence joins TRBV20-1 and TRBJ2-1, with D possibly TRBD2 on 6 matching bases. The CDR3 extends over 15 amino acids. CDR1 is DFQATT and CDR2 is SNEGSKA in the germline V gene (reference sequence). Trimming removed 4 bases at V and 7 bases at J, with 20 bases between. CDR3 coding DNA: TGCAGTGCTATTTCCCCGCCCCTTGGAGGGAATGAGCAGTTCTTC. It is translated as CSAISPPLGGNEQFF.

In its sample, this clonotype was seen a few times. The J gene is TRBJ2-5, the V gene TRBV6-6; a weak D match, TRBD1 (6 bases). Trimming left V 10 bases short and J 5 bases short, with 20 bases between. Germline-derived CDR1 and CDR2 are MNHNY and SVGAGI (reference sequence). The CDR3 is made up of 14 amino acids. CDR3 region: CATASGGAGETQYF. DNA of the CDR3: TGTGCCACAGCTTCTGGGGGCGCCGGGGAGACCCAGTACTTC.

The sample holds a few counts of this clonotype. This rearrangement joins TRBV30 to TRBJ2-1; D is unresolved. V was cut by 3 bases and J by 9 bases, with 12 bases left in between. Looked up from germline, CDR1 is GTSNPN and CDR2 is SVGIG (reference sequence). This CDR3 is 12 amino acids long. The CDR3 region is CAWRGPGSEQFF. The DNA for the CDR3 is TGTGCCTGGAGGGGCCCGGGTAGTGAGCAGTTCTTC.

The CDR3 DNA reads TGTGCCAGCAAAAGCAGTTCGGGATGGTACAATGAGCAGTTCTTC. It codes for CASKSSSGWYNEQFF. The chain recombines TRBV27 with TRBJ2-1, with D perhaps TRBD2 (5 bases). CDR1 and CDR2 from the germline V gene are MNHEY and SMNVEV (reference sequence). Between the trimmed V and J ends, which lost 7 bases and 4 bases, there was a span of 17 bases. The CDR3 totals 15 residues.

This clonotype showed up many times. The chain employs TRBV3-1 and TRBJ1-3, with TRBD1 matching over 7 bases. This CDR3 region has 17 residues. Germline values: CDR1 LGHDT, CDR2 YNNKEL (reference sequence). The ends lost 4 bases at V and 5 bases at J; junction bases unmatched: 14. The CDR3 sequence is CASSPGLETGRRNTIYF. DNA for the CDR3: TGTGCCAGCAGCCCCGGCCTAGAGACAGGGCGGAGAAACACCATATATTTT.

The chain has TRBV7-9 and TRBJ2-1, with 9 bases that match TRBD2. The CDR3 spans 15 residues. CDR1 is SEHNR and CDR2 is FQNEAQ in the germline V gene (reference sequence). After removal of 5 bases from V and 3 bases from J, the junction contained 5 bases not matched to a gene. The DNA of the CDR3 is TGTGCCAGCAGCCGGAGCGGGGGGAACTACAATGAGCAGTTCTTC. The encoded protein is CASSRSGGNYNEQFF.

This clonotype was seen ten or more times. This rearrangement joins TRBV5-1 to TRBJ1-4, with D possibly TRBD1 on 5 matching bases. The CDR3 runs to 15 residues. Germline CDR1 is SGHRS and CDR2 is YFSETQ. V lost 7 bases, J lost 1 base, and 14 bases lay in between. The CDR3 loop reads CASQEGTVTNEKLFF. CDR3 nucleotides: TGCGCCAGCCAGGAGGGGACGGTAACTAATGAAAAACTGTTTTTT.

A few counts support this clonotype. The J gene is TRBJ2-5, the V gene TRBV12-3 or TRBV12-4; TRBD2 matches at 8 bases. CDR3 length equals 14 residues. V was clipped by 6 bases and J by 1 base; unmatched bases: 4. The CDR3 sequence is CASSPTSGQETQYF. For the CDR3, the DNA is TGTGCCAGCAGCCCTACTAGCGGCCAAGAGACCCAGTACTTC.

This clonotype has only a few counts. CDR3 in DNA: TGTGCTAGTGGTCTACGGACAGGGGGGCAGCCCCAGCATTTT. It specifies CASGLRTGGQPQHF. The rearrangement joins TRBV12-5 to TRBJ1-5; TRBD1 agrees at 10 bases. Trimming took 5 bases from V and 7 from J; bases not matched to a gene: 5. CDR3 length: 14 amino acids. Germline CDR1 reads LGHNT; CDR2 reads FRNRAP.

V usage is TRBV9 and J usage is TRBJ1-4; D is possibly TRBD1 (6 bases). The germline gives CDR1 SGDLS, CDR2 YYNGEE. The CDR3 has 17 amino acids. The V gene lost 5 bases and the J gene lost 4 bases, with 21 bases spanning the gap. In DNA, the CDR3 is TGTGCCAGCAGTCCAGGGGCTTCCTGGGAGGATAATGAAAAACTGTTTTTT. Translating gives CASSPGASWEDNEKLFF.

This clonotype was detected a few times. This chain's CDR3 is CSAMAGSTDTQYF. For the CDR3, the DNA is TGCAGTGCTATGGCGGGGAGCACAGATACGCAGTATTTT. V and J are TRBV20-1 and TRBJ2-3, with a weak D call TRBD2 (6 bases). CDR1 DFQATT and CDR2 SNEGSKA come from the germline V gene (reference sequence). The length of the CDR3 is 13 residues. The V gene lost 4 bases and the J gene lost 0 bases, with 8 bases spanning the gap.

This clonotype turned up a few times. The chain is built from TRBV9 and TRBJ1-6, with D perhaps matching TRBD1 (5 bases). V gave up 5 bases and J gave up 7 bases, with 16 bases separating them. CDR3 length equals 15 residues. The germline V gene has CDR1 SGDLS and CDR2 YYNGEE. The CDR3, as DNA: TGTGCCAGCAGAGCCGGGGCTGGGGCGAATTCACCCCTCCACTTT. Residues: CASRAGAGANSPLHF.

There are many counts of this clonotype. The CDR3 is CASSVVTDLPEAFF. CDR3 sequence (DNA): TGTGCCAGCAGCGTAGTAACAGACCTCCCTGAAGCTTTCTTT. The chain carries TRBV9 and TRBJ1-1; D unclear. CDR1 and CDR2 (germline): SGDLS, YYNGEE. The V end was cut by 0 bases, the J end by 6 bases, with 12 bases between. CDR3 length: 14 residues.

This clonotype has a count of ten or more. This rearrangement joins TRBV15 to TRBJ2-7; TRBD2 agrees at 8 bases. CDR3 length: 16 residues. Trimming removed 3 bases from V and 5 bases from J; junction bases left unmatched: 12. Germline assignment: CDR1 LNHNV and CDR2 YYDKDF (reference sequence). CDR3 amino acids: CATSSLAGTQVHEQYF. The CDR3, as DNA: TGTGCCACCAGCAGCTTAGCGGGGACGCAGGTCCACGAGCAGTACTTC.

The chain joins TRBV12-3 or TRBV12-4 to TRBJ1-3; the D is unclear. The V gene lost 5 bases and the J gene lost 1 base, with 9 bases spanning the gap. The CDR3 is 14 amino acids. The CDR3: CASSLGLSGNTIYF. DNA of the CDR3: TGTGCCAGCAGTCTCGGGTTATCTGGAAACACCATATATTTT.